This TCR beta chain was recorded in a study of neoadjuvant nivolumab and ipilimumab in lung cancer. Some clones are missing from TCRdb's copy, which holds only in-frame ones; the method was immunoSEQ multiplex PCR. The profile shows roughly 14,000 clones, approximately 71% of them singletons. The trim removed 1 base at V and 5 bases at J, leaving 10 bases unmatched. The V gene's germline CDR1 is KGHSH and CDR2 LQKENI. The CDR3 totals 17 residues. Study results and caveats: Higher pretherapy blood TCR richness went with higher resected-tumor richness.

A remark on this clone: The antigen is not known.

This TCR derives from an adult with non-small cell lung cancer. This specimen consisted of peripheral blood, obtained after neoadjuvant nivolumab, alone or with ipilimumab, at or shortly before surgery. The chain uses TRBV18 and TRBJ2-1; 8 bases are a match to TRBD2. CDR3 loop: CASSPRTTSVFNNEQFF. Here the CDR3 DNA reads TGTGCCAGCTCACCACGAACGACTAGCGTATTCAACAATGAGCAGTTCTTC.